This T cell receptor (beta chain) was recorded in a study of PD-1 blockade in classical Hodgkin lymphoma. Study-wide findings and caveats: Repertoire differences have undefined causes, possibly disease activity or prior therapy. Relapsed/refractory patients reportedly had the lowest baseline TCR diversity, below newly diagnosed patients, who were below healthy donors.

Time point indicated: newly diagnosed, previously untreated cHL patient sample. The CD8+ T cells came from thawed PBMCs through magnetic negative selection. The authors used newly diagnosed, untreated classical Hodgkin lymphoma PBMCs as comparison. V lost 8 bases, J lost 6 bases, and 3 bases lay in between. The CDR3 consists of 9 residues. The germline CDR1 and CDR2 sequences are SEHNR and FQNEAQ (reference sequence). Details on this clone: Its matching antigen is unknown.

TCRdb's copy holds only in-frame clones and misses some; the assay was immunoSEQ multiplex PCR. The sample yields around 5,000 clones, 75% to 90% seen once. Sequencing was performed on CD8+ T cells from blood. The clonotype was recovered from a human donor with classical Hodgkin lymphoma. This chain links TRBV7-9 with TRBJ2-3; D is unresolved. The CDR3 sequence: CASGDTQYF. DNA for the CDR3: TGTGCCAGCGGGGATACGCAGTATTTT.